These 21 T cell receptor beta chains share one sample of origin, sequenced in a study of human T cells and chemical hapten exposure. TCRdb itself ran the RACE reads through MiXCR, one entry per CDR3 protein. This table has about 350,000 distinct CDR3 sequences, around 6% appearing once. Time point of the sample: patch test 2, 6 weeks after DPC sensitization. The treatment here: therapeutic diphenylcyclopropenone sensitization with weekly scalp DPC. Source: whole blood, taken in connection with sensitization to the hapten diphenylcyclopropenone (DPC). The receptor source for this set is a woman aged 18 to 35 with alopecia areata. Some clones in this sample may be carry-over from other donors' samples.

This clonotype was detected many times. The rearrangement links TRBV25-1 to TRBJ2-7, with D unclear. The CDR3 spans 11 residues. From germline, CDR1 is MGHDK and CDR2 SYGVNS. The CDR3 DNA sequence: TGTGCGACGTCTTCGGGCCTCGAGCAGTACTTC. The encoded protein is CATSSGLEQYF.

This clonotype was seen more than once but under ten times. The CDR3 reads CASSLRRWGESNQPQHF. The CDR3 DNA reads TGTGCCAGCAGCCTGAGACGTTGGGGGGAAAGCAATCAGCCCCAGCATTTT. The chain has TRBV7-8 and TRBJ1-5; a possible D gene is TRBD1 (5 bases). Trimming stripped 5 bases from V and 1 base from J, with 18 bases between. The germline V gene has CDR1 SGHVS and CDR2 FQNEAQ. This CDR3 is built from 17 residues.

Concerning this clonotype: Germline is not matched at one junction end, which may reflect a read error. V is TRBV18 and J is TRBJ1-5, with D hard to call. Germline loops: CDR1 KGHSH, CDR2 LQKENI. CDR3 length: 14 amino acids. CDR3 sequence (DNA): TGTGCCAGCACACCTTCAACAGACAATCAGCCCCAGCATTTT. It yields the protein CASTPSTDNQPQHF.

In this sample, this clonotype turned up a few times. V is TRBV6-2 or TRBV6-3 and J is TRBJ2-7, with unresolved D. The ends were cut back, 9 bases at V and 7 bases at J, with 13 bases in the middle. This CDR3 contains 11 residues. Germline V gives CDR1 MNHEY, CDR2 SVGEGT. CDR3 sequence: CASAGSQEQYF. The DNA for the CDR3 is TGTGCCAGTGCCGGGTCCCAAGAGCAGTACTTC.

V is TRBV6-5 and J is TRBJ2-2; the D gene is possibly TRBD1 (6 bases). Germline V gives CDR1 MNHEY, CDR2 SVGAGI. The CDR3 loop spans 15 amino acids. With 5 bases removed from V and 2 bases from J, the gap between germline ends came to 12 bases. CDR3 nucleotide sequence: TGTGCCAGCAGTCTCCCAGGGGTTAACACCGGGGAGCTGTTTTTT. It encodes CASSLPGVNTGELFF.

This clonotype was found a few times. The chain has TRBV2 and TRBJ1-3; D unresolved. Trimming stripped 6 bases from V and 4 bases from J, with 10 bases between. Per the germline V gene, CDR1 is SNHLY and CDR2 is FYNNEI. This CDR3 region has 13 residues. CDR3 amino acids: CASRRVLGNTIYF. The CDR3 DNA reads TGTGCCAGCAGGAGAGTCCTAGGAAACACCATATATTTT.

The chain employs TRBV28 and TRBJ1-2; a weak D match, TRBD1 (5 bases). The CDR3 is 14 residues long. Germline lookup yields CDR1 MDHEN and CDR2 SYDVKM. The V gene lost 10 bases and the J gene lost 2 bases, with 17 bases spanning the gap. CDR3 nucleotide sequence: TGTGCCACCCAGGGAACCCCGGTCAACTATGGCTACACCTTC. Translating it yields CATQGTPVNYGYTF.

This clonotype occurred many times. The J gene is TRBJ2-7, the V gene TRBV12-3 or TRBV12-4; tentatively, D is TRBD2 (5 bases). V lost 5 bases and J lost 4, with 9 bases in between. The CDR3 loop spans 12 amino acids. Written as DNA, the CDR3 is TGTGCCAGCAGTCCGGGATTGTACGAGCAGTACTTC. Residues: CASSPGLYEQYF.

This clonotype was observed a handful of times. The chain joins TRBV28 to TRBJ2-7; a weak D match, TRBD2 (5 bases). The V gene's germline CDR1 is MDHEN and CDR2 SYDVKM. Trimming removed 1 base at V and 3 bases at J, with 25 bases between. The CDR3 contains 19 residues. The CDR3 loop reads CASSLSKVVRATQNYEQYF. DNA for the CDR3: TGTGCCAGCAGTTTATCCAAGGTTGTGCGGGCCACTCAAAACTACGAGCAGTACTTC.

In this sample, this clonotype turned up a few times. The chain employs TRBV12-5 and TRBJ2-6; D gene unclear. The CDR3 sequence is 20 residues long. The germline CDR1 and CDR2 sequences are LGHNT and FRNRAP. V was clipped by 0 bases and J by 1 base, with 19 bases between them. The DNA for the CDR3 is TGTGCTAGTGGTTTGGTAGCTCGTGGGGTCGCTATATCTGGGGCCAACGTCCTGACTTTC. This encodes CASGLVARGVAISGANVLTF.

The chain carries TRBV3-1 and TRBJ1-2, with D possibly being TRBD1 (5 bases). V dropped 0 bases and J dropped 8 bases, with 7 bases sitting between them. The CDR3 loop spans 12 amino acids. The germline CDR1 and CDR2 sequences are LGHDT and YNNKEL (reference sequence). The CDR3 region is CASSQDGAGYTF. The CDR3 DNA follows: TGTGCCAGCAGCCAAGATGGGGCAGGCTACACCTTC.

J is TRBJ2-7 and V is TRBV25-1; no reliable D call. The germline CDR1 and CDR2 sequences are MGHDK and SYGVNS. Trimming took 1 base from V and 1 from J, leaving 8 bases between them. The CDR3 sequence is 14 residues long. This chain's CDR3 is CASSEFDFSYEQYF. The CDR3 DNA follows: TGTGCCAGCAGTGAATTTGATTTTTCCTACGAGCAGTACTTC.

This clonotype was observed many times. DNA for the CDR3: TGTGCCAGCAGTAGACAGGGGGCGAGTCATCAGCCCCAGCATTTT. Its translation: CASSRQGASHQPQHF. The chain links TRBV12-3 or TRBV12-4 to TRBJ1-5; 10 bases are a match to TRBD1. The V and J ends lost 5 bases and 5 bases, in that order; junction bases with no gene match: 6. CDR3 length equals 15 residues.

Only a few counts were recorded for this clonotype. The genes are TRBV7-6 and TRBJ2-1; no reliable D call. Trimming pared 1 base from V and 5 bases from J, leaving 15 bases between. Germline assignment: CDR1 SGHVS and CDR2 FNYEAQ. The length of the CDR3 is 16 residues. The CDR3 DNA sequence: TGTGCCAGCAGCTTAGAAGGCTGGGCCCCCAACAATGAGCAGTTCTTC. This sequence encodes CASSLEGWAPNNEQFF.

There are a few counts of this clonotype. J is TRBJ2-2 and V is TRBV10-3, with D maybe TRBD1 (5 bases). V lost 4 bases, J lost 6 bases, and 12 bases lay in between. Germline CDR1 and CDR2: ENHRY and SYGVKD. The length of the CDR3 is 14 residues. As DNA, the CDR3 is TGTGCCATCAGTGGCCCGCAGGGCTCCGGGGAGCTGTTTTTT. This translates into CAISGPQGSGELFF.

Ten or more counts support this clonotype. The V and J genes are TRBV6-5 and TRBJ1-6; 7 bases line up with TRBD1. The junction had 8 bases not matched to a gene; V was cut back by 5 bases and J by 7 bases. Germline CDR1 and CDR2: MNHEY and SVGAGI. The CDR3 covers 15 residues. The CDR3 DNA sequence: TGTGCCAGCAGTCCGACTCCGGGACAGAATTCACCCCTCCACTTT. This encodes CASSPTPGQNSPLHF.

The chain employs TRBV5-1 and TRBJ2-2; D is unresolved. The CDR3 contains 16 residues. The germline V gene has CDR1 SGHRS and CDR2 YFSETQ. V lost 0 bases and J 0 bases, leaving 9 bases between the germline ends. CDR3 sequence (DNA): TGCGCCAGCAGCTTGGAACTGCTCGCGAACACCGGGGAGCTGTTTTTT. It translates to CASSLELLANTGELFF.

This clonotype was picked up a small number of times. CDR3 sequence: CASSPGTRLVTTDTQYF. The CDR3 bases are TGCGCCAGCAGTCCCGGCACGAGACTAGTTACCACAGATACGCAGTATTTT. This chain links TRBV5-1 with TRBJ2-3; D perhaps matches TRBD2 (6 bases). Germline V gene lookup returns CDR1 SGHRS and CDR2 YFSETQ. Trimming stripped 5 bases from V and 2 bases from J, with 21 bases between. The CDR3 has 17 residues.

This clonotype was picked up many times. The chain is built from TRBV4-1 and TRBJ1-6; D unclear. The germline CDR1 and CDR2 sequences are MGHRA and YSYEKL. This CDR3 is 15 amino acids long. The V and J ends lost 0 bases and 10 bases respectively, with 13 bases between them. Here the CDR3 DNA reads TGCGCCAGCAGCCAAGAGGCGGGGATCGAATCACCCCTCCACTTT. This encodes CASSQEAGIESPLHF.

This clonotype was seen repeatedly, ten times or more. The chain carries TRBV20-1 and TRBJ1-5, with D possibly being TRBD1 (6 bases). Germline loops: CDR1 DFQATT, CDR2 SNEGSKA (reference sequence). The CDR3 has 18 amino acids. V lost 6 bases to trimming and J lost 5 bases, with 29 bases between them. The CDR3 DNA follows: TGCAGTGCCAGCCGACCGAGTGACAGGAAGAATGGGGATCAGCCCCAGCATTTT. Its protein is CSASRPSDRKNGDQPQHF.

This chain joins TRBV29-1 and TRBJ1-1; D not resolved. CDR3 length: 12 amino acids. Trimming removed 5 bases from V and 4 bases from J, with 11 bases in between. Germline CDR1 SQVTM, CDR2 ANQGSEA. The CDR3 DNA sequence: TGCAGCGTTAAAAGTTTCGGCACTGAAGCTTTCTTT. This sequence encodes CSVKSFGTEAFF.